The 4 T cell receptor beta chains given below trace back to one sample, sequenced in a study of shared clonotypes between healthy human individuals. Clones were read by immunoSEQ multiplex PCR, and TCRdb kept only the in-frame ones, dropping some. Of some 980,000 clones detected, about 80% appear once; the ten largest clones hold about 1.5%. Sequenced input: memory CD4+ T cells sorted from blood. Described subset: CD45RA-negative fraction. The receptor source for this set is a man between 18 and 29 years old in good health.

The chain is built from TRBV7-2 and TRBJ1-1, with D perhaps TRBD1 (6 bases). Germline CDR1 SGHTA, CDR2 FQGNSA. V lost 6 bases and J lost 5, with 10 bases in between. The CDR3 is 12 residues long. CDR3 sequence: CASSFQGTEAFF. As DNA, the CDR3 is TGTGCCAGCAGTTTTCAGGGGACTGAAGCTTTCTTT.

The rearrangement links TRBV2 to TRBJ2-7; possible D gene TRBD1, 5 bases. Per germline, CDR1 SNHLY and CDR2 FYNNEI. CDR3 length: 15 residues. Trimming took off 2 bases at V and 2 bases at J, with 13 bases between the two ends. The DNA of the CDR3 is TGTGCCAGCAGTGAACTGGCAGGGCAGGCCTACGAGCAGTACTTC. This sequence encodes CASSELAGQAYEQYF.

The chain combines TRBV28 with TRBJ1-6; maybe TRBD1 (5 bases). The CDR3 spans 15 residues. V was clipped by 7 bases and J by 11 bases, with 21 bases between them. CDR1 is MDHEN and CDR2 is SYDVKM in the germline V gene. CDR3 loop: CASTPGWDPYAPLHF. In DNA, the CDR3 is TGTGCCAGCACCCCGGGGTGGGACCCGTACGCACCCCTCCACTTT.

This rearrangement joins TRBV27 to TRBJ2-3, with 7 bases identical to TRBD1. The V gene's germline CDR1 is MNHEY and CDR2 SMNVEV (reference sequence). V was clipped by 1 base and J by 2 bases; unmatched bases: 3. The CDR3 extends over 15 amino acids. The CDR3 region is CASSLYDRATDTQYF. CDR3 coding DNA: TGTGCCAGCAGTTTATACGACAGGGCCACAGATACGCAGTATTTT.